Below are 10 T cell receptor beta chains sequenced from a single sample in a study of a mutant IDH1 vaccine in newly diagnosed glioma. Time point denoted: week 5, during vaccination. Doses comprised 300 ug of mutant IDH1 20-mer peptide each, plus topical imiquimod. The method was immunoSEQ multiplex PCR; TCRdb's version includes in-frame clones alone and lacks a portion of them. Of roughly 62,000 clones listed, under 90% are singletons. The antigens of these receptors remain unknown. The input for sequencing was PBMCs, taken from a glioma patient whose treatment included an IDH1 peptide vaccine. These receptors came from a woman aged 50 to 65 with glioma.

The chain links TRBV7-2 to TRBJ1-1; D not resolved. Between the trimmed V and J ends, which lost 1 base and 5 bases, there was a span of 8 bases. The CDR3 is 13 amino acids. CDR1 is SGHTA, CDR2 FQGNSA, per germline. This chain's CDR3 is CASSLVWRTEAFF. CDR3 in DNA: TGTGCCAGCAGCTTAGTTTGGAGGACTGAAGCTTTCTTT.

The V gene is TRBV11-3, the J gene TRBJ1-1; D possibly corresponds to TRBD1 (6 bases). Germline values: CDR1 SGHNT, CDR2 YENEEA. Trimming pared 6 bases from V and 5 bases from J, leaving 10 bases between. The CDR3 contains 12 residues. CDR3 in amino acids: CASSYRVTEAFF. CDR3 nucleotides: TGTGCCAGCAGTTACAGGGTTACTGAAGCTTTCTTT.

The chain employs TRBV25-1 and TRBJ1-4, with D possibly being TRBD1 (6 bases). CDR3 size: 14 residues. The V gene's germline CDR1 is MGHDK and CDR2 SYGVNS. The ends were cut back, 2 bases at V and 8 bases at J, with 12 bases in the middle. As DNA, the CDR3 is TGTGCCAGCAGTGAAGGGGGGGCAGAGGAAAAACTGTTTTTT. It is translated as CASSEGGAEEKLFF.

The V gene is TRBV7-9, the J gene TRBJ1-1; D unclear. Trimming took 1 base from V and 2 from J, leaving 8 bases between them. Germline CDR1 is SEHNR and CDR2 is FQNEAQ (reference sequence). This CDR3 spans 14 amino acids. The CDR3 DNA reads TGTGCCAGCAGCTTAGAGGGCCCTAACACTGAAGCTTTCTTT. Translation gives CASSLEGPNTEAFF.

The chain has TRBV5-1 and TRBJ2-4; the D call may be TRBD1 or TRBD2 (6 bases each). The CDR3 is made up of 16 amino acids. V was shortened by 3 bases and J by 1 base, with 14 bases between the two germline ends. Germline CDR1 is SGHRS and CDR2 is YFSETQ. This CDR3 reads CASSYTGTLAKNIQYF. Here the CDR3 DNA reads TGCGCCAGCAGCTACACAGGGACTTTGGCCAAAAACATTCAGTACTTC.

The chain recombines TRBV19 with TRBJ1-2; TRBD1 might be the D (6 bases). V was cut by 5 bases and J by 14 bases, with 15 bases left in between. The germline CDR1 and CDR2 sequences are LNHDA and SQIVND (reference sequence). The CDR3 spans 11 residues. CDR3 DNA sequence: TGTGCCAGTAGTTCTGGGGGGGCCCTTACCTTC. This codes for CASSSGGALTF.

The chain recombines TRBV6-6 with TRBJ2-7; D is possibly TRBD1 (6 bases). This CDR3 comprises 14 residues. CDR1 MNHNY and CDR2 SVGAGI come from the germline V gene (reference sequence). The V end was cut by 0 bases, the J end by 9 bases, with 15 bases between. The CDR3 here is CASSYSALGGWQYF. For the CDR3, the DNA is TGTGCCAGCAGTTACTCCGCTTTAGGGGGATGGCAGTACTTC.

The chain has TRBV6-1 and TRBJ1-5; D remains ambiguous. This CDR3 is built from 13 residues. Germline lookup yields CDR1 MNHNS and CDR2 SASEGT. The V end lost 3 bases, the J end lost 4 bases, and 7 bases lay between the germline ends. The CDR3 DNA sequence: TGTGCCAGCAGTGATCAGGCTAATCAGCCCCAGCATTTT. Encoded protein: CASSDQANQPQHF.

The chain recombines TRBV30 with TRBJ1-6; D is uncertain. The germline CDR1 and CDR2 sequences are GTSNPN and SVGIG (reference sequence). V lost 2 bases and J lost 9, with 8 bases in between. This CDR3 is 12 amino acids long. The CDR3 region is CAWSPPVSPLHF. The DNA of the CDR3 is TGTGCCTGGAGTCCCCCGGTTTCACCCCTCCACTTT.

This rearrangement joins TRBV19 to TRBJ2-5, with D possibly being TRBD2 (7 bases). The CDR3 has 15 residues. V lost 7 bases and J lost 5, with 20 bases in between. In germline, CDR1 is LNHDA, CDR2 SQIVND (reference sequence). For the CDR3, the DNA is TGTGCCAGTACCCTCCTGGGGGGGGCCGGGGAGACCCAGTACTTC. Translated: CASTLLGGAGETQYF.